These T cell receptor beta chains were read from a single sample in a study of blood T cell repertoires in COVID-19. The assay was immunoSEQ multiplex PCR, and TCRdb's table has in-frame clones only and misses some. The repertoire holds approximately 110,000 clones, with under 80% as singletons. The sample comprised peripheral blood. Receptors were obtained from a man between 65 and 85 years old with active or convalescent COVID-19. CDR3s include the opening cysteine and the closing phenylalanine or tryptophan. D genes are given only for firm matches. Not every row has a clone size; where given, it reads once, few, many or a size class.

- TRBJ2-2 - 15 TRBV10-1 CASSKRRDHTGELFF TGCGCCAGCAGTAAAAGGCGGGACCACACCGGGGAGCTGTTTTTT
- TRBJ1-1 - 14 TRBV11-2 CASSWTDGTREAFF TGTGCCAGCAGCTGGACAGACGGGACCCGTGAAGCTTTCTTT
- TRBJ2-3 - 13 TRBV7-7 CASSSERGNTQYF TGTGCCAGCAGCTCGGAACGCGGAAATACGCAGTATTTT
- TRBJ1-2 - 16 TRBV28 CASSEPPGTQNYGYTF TGTGCCAGCAGCGAACCCCCCGGGACACAAAACTATGGCTACACCTTC
- TRBJ2-3 - 15 TRBV6-5 CASSYTAGEIHTQYF TGTGCCAGCAGTTACACAGCAGGGGAAATCCACACGCAGTATTTT
- TRBJ1-1 - 13 TRBV11-3 CASSPDRYTEAFF TGTGCCAGCAGTCCGGACAGATACACTGAAGCTTTCTTT
few TRBJ1-2 TRBD1 15 TRBV5-4 CASSLGQGGNYGYTF TGTGCCAGCAGCCTAGGACAGGGAGGAAACTATGGCTACACCTTC
- TRBJ2-5 TRBD1 13 TRBV10-3 CAISLGQQETQYF TGTGCCATCAGCCTGGGACAGCAAGAGACCCAGTACTTC
- TRBJ2-3 TRBD2 17 TRBV19 CASSRLAGGLETDTQYF TGTGCCAGTAGCCGTCTAGCGGGAGGGCTGGAGACAGATACGCAGTATTTT
- TRBJ1-2 TRBD1 13 TRBV14 CASSPRTGDGYTF TGTGCCAGCAGCCCCCGGACAGGGGATGGCTACACCTTC
- TRBJ2-3 - 16 TRBV5-1 CASSRQRVEGTDTQYF TGCGCCAGCAGCCGTCAGAGGGTAGAGGGCACAGATACGCAGTATTTT
few TRBJ2-2 - 16 TRBV4-2 CASSQEGGSYTGELFF TGTGCCAGCAGCCAAGAAGGGGGATCCTACACCGGGGAGCTGTTTTTT
- TRBJ1-1 TRBD1 13 TRBV3-1/TRBV3-2 CASSQALRGPTFF TGTGCCAGCAGCCAAGCCCTCAGGGGGCCAACTTTCTTT
- TRBJ1-6 - 13 TRBV19 CASSPQTNSPLHF TGTGCCAGTAGTCCCCAGACAAATTCACCCCTCCACTTT
- TRBJ1-2 TRBD1 15 TRBV5-1 CASSWTRQGGDGYTF TGCGCCAGCAGCTGGACCCGACAGGGAGGAGATGGCTACACCTTC
once TRBJ2-1 TRBD2 15 TRBV2 CASRRLAGDGNEQFF TGTGCCAGCAGAAGACTAGCGGGAGATGGGAATGAGCAGTTCTTC
once TRBJ1-1 - 15 TRBV6-5 CASSPGLSGGMEAFF TGTGCCAGCAGTCCGGGCTTGTCGGGGGGCATGGAAGCTTTCTTT
- TRBJ1-2 - 12 TRBV6-5 CASSMTGYGYTF TGTGCCAGCAGCATGACAGGCTATGGCTACACCTTC
- TRBJ2-1 - 14 TRBV5-1 CASSLEDSYNEQFF TGCGCCAGCAGCTTGGAGGACAGCTACAATGAGCAGTTCTTC
- TRBJ1-1 - 15 TRBV11-2 CASSLEVAGDTEAFF TGTGCCAGCAGCTTAGAGGTGGCAGGGGACACTGAAGCTTTCTTT
- TRBJ2-1 TRBD1 15 TRBV28 CASSSRDRGLNEQFF TGTGCCAGCAGTTCACGGGACAGGGGGCTGAATGAGCAGTTCTTC
few TRBJ1-6 - 14 TRBV18 CASSPVKTDSPLHF TGTGCCAGCTCACCAGTTAAAACAGATTCACCCCTCCACTTT
- TRBJ2-7 TRBD1 14 TRBV6-5 CASLGQGATHEQYF TGTGCCAGCTTGGGACAGGGGGCAACCCACGAGCAGTACTTC
- TRBJ1-5 - 16 TRBV2 CASSEARAGSNQPQHF TGTGCCAGCAGTGAAGCACGGGCAGGGAGCAATCAGCCCCAGCATTTT
- TRBJ2-6 TRBD1 14 TRBV6-5 CASNLDRGTNVLTF TGTGCCAGCAACCTGGACAGGGGAACCAACGTCCTGACTTTC
- TRBJ1-6 TRBD1 15 TRBV5-1 CASSLEGQGHSPLHF TGCGCCAGCAGCTTGGAGGGACAGGGTCATTCACCCCTCCACTTT
- TRBJ1-2 TRBD1 16 TRBV9 CASSVEGTGVYYGYTF TGTGCCAGCAGCGTAGAGGGGACAGGGGTTTACTATGGCTACACCTTC
- TRBJ1-4 TRBD1 13 TRBV12-3/TRBV12-4 CASTTQGREKLFF TGTGCCAGCACTACACAGGGGCGTGAAAAACTGTTTTTT
- TRBJ2-7 TRBD1 15 TRBV7-9 CASSLETGTGYEQYF TGTGCCAGCAGCTTAGAGACCGGGACAGGCTACGAGCAGTACTTC
- TRBJ2-2 TRBD1 16 TRBV5-1 CASSVQGVANTGELFF TGCGCCAGCTCGGTACAGGGGGTCGCGAACACCGGGGAGCTGTTTTTT
- TRBJ1-6 - 15 TRBV5-1 CASSQAGSGNSPLHF TGCGCCAGCAGCCAGGCGGGGAGCGGCAATTCACCCCTCCACTTT
- TRBJ2-1 - 13 TRBV11-3 CASSLGPGNEQFF TGTGCCAGCAGCTTAGGACCGGGCAATGAGCAGTTCTTC
- TRBJ1-1 TRBD1 15 TRBV2 CASSPQGALNTEAFF TGTGCCAGCAGTCCACAGGGGGCATTAAACACTGAAGCTTTCTTT